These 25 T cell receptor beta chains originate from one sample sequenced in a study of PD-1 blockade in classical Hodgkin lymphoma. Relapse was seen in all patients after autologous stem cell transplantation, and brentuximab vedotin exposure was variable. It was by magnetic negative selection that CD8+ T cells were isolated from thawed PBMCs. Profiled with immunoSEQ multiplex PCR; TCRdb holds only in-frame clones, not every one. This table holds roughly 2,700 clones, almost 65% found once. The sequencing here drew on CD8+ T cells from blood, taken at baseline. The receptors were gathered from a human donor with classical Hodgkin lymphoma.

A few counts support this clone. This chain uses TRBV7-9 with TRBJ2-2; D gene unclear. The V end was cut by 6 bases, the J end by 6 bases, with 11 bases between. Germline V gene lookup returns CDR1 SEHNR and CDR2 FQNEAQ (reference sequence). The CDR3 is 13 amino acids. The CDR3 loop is CASSPLWAGELFF. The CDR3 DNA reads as TGTGCCAGCAGTCCCTTATGGGCCGGGGAGCTGTTTTTT.

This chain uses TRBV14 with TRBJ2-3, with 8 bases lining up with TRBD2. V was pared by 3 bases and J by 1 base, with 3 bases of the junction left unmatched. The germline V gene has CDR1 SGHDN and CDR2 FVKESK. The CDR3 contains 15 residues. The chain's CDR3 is CASSQELAGTDTQYF. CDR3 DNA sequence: TGTGCCAGCAGCCAGGAACTAGCGGGCACAGATACGCAGTATTTT. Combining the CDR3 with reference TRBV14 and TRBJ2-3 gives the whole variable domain EAGVTQFPSHSVIEKGQTVTLRCDPISGHDNLYWYRRVMGKEIKFLLHFVKESKQDESGMPNNRFLAERTGGTYSTLKVQPAELEDSGVYFCASSQELAGTDTQYFGPGTRLTVL.

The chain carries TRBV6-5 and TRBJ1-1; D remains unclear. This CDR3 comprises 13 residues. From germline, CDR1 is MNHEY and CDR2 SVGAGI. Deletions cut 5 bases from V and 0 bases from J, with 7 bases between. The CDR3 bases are TGTGCCAGCAGTCCAGGCTTGAACACTGAAGCTTTCTTT. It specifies CASSPGLNTEAFF.

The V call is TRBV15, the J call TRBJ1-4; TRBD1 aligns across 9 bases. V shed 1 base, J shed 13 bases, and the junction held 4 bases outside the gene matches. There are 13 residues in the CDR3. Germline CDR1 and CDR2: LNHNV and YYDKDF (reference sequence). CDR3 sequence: CATSRGTGVRLFF. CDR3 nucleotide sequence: TGTGCCACCAGCAGAGGGACAGGGGTTCGACTGTTTTTT.

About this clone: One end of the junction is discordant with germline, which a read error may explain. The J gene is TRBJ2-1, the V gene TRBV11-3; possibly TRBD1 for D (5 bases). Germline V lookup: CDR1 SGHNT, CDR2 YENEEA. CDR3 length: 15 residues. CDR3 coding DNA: TGTGCCAACAGCCTACTCAGGGTGACTTACAATGAGCAGTTCTTC. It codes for CANSLLRVTYNEQFF.

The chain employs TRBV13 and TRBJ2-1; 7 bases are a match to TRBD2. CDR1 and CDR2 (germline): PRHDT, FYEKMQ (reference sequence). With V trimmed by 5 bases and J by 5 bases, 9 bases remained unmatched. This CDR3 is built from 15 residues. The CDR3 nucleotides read TGTGCCAGCAGCGATTGGGCTAGCGGAGACAATGAGCAGTTCTTC. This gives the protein CASSDWASGDNEQFF.

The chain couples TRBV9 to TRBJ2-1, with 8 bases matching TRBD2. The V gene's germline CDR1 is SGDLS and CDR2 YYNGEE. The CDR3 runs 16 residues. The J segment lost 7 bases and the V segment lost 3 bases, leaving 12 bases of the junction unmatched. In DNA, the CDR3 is TGTGCCAGCAGCGGAACCGGGACTAGTCGTCCTAATGAGCAGTTCTTC. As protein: CASSGTGTSRPNEQFF. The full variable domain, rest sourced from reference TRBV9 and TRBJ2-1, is DSGVTQTPKHLITATGQRVTLRCSPRSGDLSVYWYQQSLDQGLQFLIQYYNGEERAKGNILERFSAQQFPDLHSELNLSSLELGDSALYFCASSGTGTSRPNEQFFGPGTRLTVL.

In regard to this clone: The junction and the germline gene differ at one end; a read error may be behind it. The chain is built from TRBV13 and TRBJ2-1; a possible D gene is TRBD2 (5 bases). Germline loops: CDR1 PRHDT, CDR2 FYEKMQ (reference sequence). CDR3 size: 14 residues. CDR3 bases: TGTGCCAGCAGCCTAGGGAGCTCCTACAATGAGCAGTTCTTC. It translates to CASSLGSSYNEQFF. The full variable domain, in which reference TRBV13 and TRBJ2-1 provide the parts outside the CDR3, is AAGVIQSPRHLIKEKRETATLKCYPIPRHDTVYWYQQGPGQDPQFLISFYEKMQSDKGSIPDRFSAQQFSDYHSELNMSSLELGDSALYFCASSLGSSYNEQFFGPGTRLTVL.

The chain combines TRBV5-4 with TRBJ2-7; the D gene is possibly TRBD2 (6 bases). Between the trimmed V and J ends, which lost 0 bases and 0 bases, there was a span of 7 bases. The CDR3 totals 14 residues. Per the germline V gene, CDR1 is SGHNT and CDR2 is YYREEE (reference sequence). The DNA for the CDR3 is TGTGCCAGCAGCTTGGGGGGGGACTCCTACGAGCAGTACTTC. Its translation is CASSLGGDSYEQYF.

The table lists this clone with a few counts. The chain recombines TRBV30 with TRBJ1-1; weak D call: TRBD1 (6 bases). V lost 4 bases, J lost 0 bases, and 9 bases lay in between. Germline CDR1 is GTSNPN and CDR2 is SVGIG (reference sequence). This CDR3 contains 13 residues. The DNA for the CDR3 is TGTGCCTGGACAGGGGCAATGAACACTGAAGCTTTCTTT. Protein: CAWTGAMNTEAFF.

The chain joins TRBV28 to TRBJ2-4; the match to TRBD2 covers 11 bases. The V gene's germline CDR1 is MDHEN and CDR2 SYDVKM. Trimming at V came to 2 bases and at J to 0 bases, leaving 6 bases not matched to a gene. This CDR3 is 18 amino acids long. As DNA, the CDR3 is TGTGCCAGCAGTTTAGTTAGCGGGAGGGCTCAAGCCAAAAACATTCAGTACTTC. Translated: CASSLVSGRAQAKNIQYF.

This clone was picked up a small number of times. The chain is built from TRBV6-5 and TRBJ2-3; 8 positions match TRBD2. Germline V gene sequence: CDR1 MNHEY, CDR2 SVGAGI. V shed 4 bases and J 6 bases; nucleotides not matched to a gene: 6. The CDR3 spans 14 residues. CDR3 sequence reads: CASSSSASGDTQYF. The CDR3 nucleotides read TGTGCCAGCAGTTCCTCGGCTAGCGGGGATACGCAGTATTTT.

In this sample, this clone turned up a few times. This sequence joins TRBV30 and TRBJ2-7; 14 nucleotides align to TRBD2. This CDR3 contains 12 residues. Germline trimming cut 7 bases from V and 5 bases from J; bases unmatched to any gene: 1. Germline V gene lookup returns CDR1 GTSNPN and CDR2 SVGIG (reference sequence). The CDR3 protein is CALGLAGDEQYF. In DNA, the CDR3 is TGTGCCTTGGGACTAGCGGGAGACGAGCAGTACTTC.

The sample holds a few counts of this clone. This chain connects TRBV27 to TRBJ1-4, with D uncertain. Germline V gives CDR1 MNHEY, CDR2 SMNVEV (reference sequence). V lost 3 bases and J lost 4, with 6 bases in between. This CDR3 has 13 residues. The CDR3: CASSFAVNEKLFF. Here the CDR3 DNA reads TGTGCCAGCAGTTTCGCAGTTAATGAAAAACTGTTTTTT.

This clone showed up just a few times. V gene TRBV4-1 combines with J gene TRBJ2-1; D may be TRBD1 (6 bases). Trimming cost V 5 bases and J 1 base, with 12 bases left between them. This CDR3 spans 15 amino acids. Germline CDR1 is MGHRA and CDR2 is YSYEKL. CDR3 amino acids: CASSDRDTSYNEQFF. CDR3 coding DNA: TGCGCCAGCAGCGACCGGGACACATCCTACAATGAGCAGTTCTTC.

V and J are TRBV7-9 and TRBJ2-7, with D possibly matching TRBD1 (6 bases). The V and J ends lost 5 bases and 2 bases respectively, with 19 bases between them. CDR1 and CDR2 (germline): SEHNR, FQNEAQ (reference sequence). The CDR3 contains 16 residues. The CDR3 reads CASSLRTGNGPYEQYF. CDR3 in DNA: TGTGCCAGCAGCCTCCGCACAGGGAATGGGCCCTACGAGCAGTACTTC. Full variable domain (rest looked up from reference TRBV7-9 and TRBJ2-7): DTGVSQNPRHKITKRGQNVTFRCDPISEHNRLYWYRQTLGQGPEFLTYFQNEAQLEKSRLLSDRFSAERPKGSFSTLEIQRTEQGDSAMYLCASSLRTGNGPYEQYFGPGTRLTVT.

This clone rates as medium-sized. The CDR3 coding sequence is TGTGCCAGTAGTATCGGGACTAGCGGGGTCGAGCAGTACTTC. Translating gives CASSIGTSGVEQYF. The rearrangement joins TRBV19 to TRBJ2-7, with 13 bases that match TRBD2. The trim removed 3 bases at V and 6 bases at J, leaving 2 bases unmatched. The CDR3 loop spans 14 amino acids. Germline V gene data show CDR1 as LNHDA and CDR2 as SQIVND (reference sequence).

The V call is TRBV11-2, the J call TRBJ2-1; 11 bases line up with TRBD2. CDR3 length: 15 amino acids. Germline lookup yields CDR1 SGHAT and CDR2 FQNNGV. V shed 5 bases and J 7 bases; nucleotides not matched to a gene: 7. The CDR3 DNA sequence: TGTGCCAGCAGCACTGGGACTAGCGGTTGGAATGAGCAGTTCTTC. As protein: CASSTGTSGWNEQFF.

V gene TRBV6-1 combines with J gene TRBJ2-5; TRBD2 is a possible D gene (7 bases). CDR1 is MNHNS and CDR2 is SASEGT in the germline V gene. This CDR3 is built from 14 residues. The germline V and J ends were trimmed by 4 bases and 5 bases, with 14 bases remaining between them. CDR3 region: CASSVRGPRETQYF. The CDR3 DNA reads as TGTGCCAGCAGTGTGCGGGGGCCGCGGGAGACCCAGTACTTC.

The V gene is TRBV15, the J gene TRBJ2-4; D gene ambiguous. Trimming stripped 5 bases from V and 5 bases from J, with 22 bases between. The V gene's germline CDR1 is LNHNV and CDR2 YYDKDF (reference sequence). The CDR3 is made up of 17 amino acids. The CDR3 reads CATSAEALVGWENIQYF. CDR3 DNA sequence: TGTGCCACCAGCGCAGAGGCTCTAGTGGGGTGGGAAAACATTCAGTACTTC.

The CDR3 protein is CASSQYPHSGQGRDEQYF. The CDR3 DNA reads TGCGCCAGCAGCCAATATCCTCACTCGGGACAGGGTAGAGACGAGCAGTACTTC. The chain carries TRBV4-1 and TRBJ2-7, with TRBD1 matching over 9 bases. V was pared by 2 bases and J by 5 bases, with 16 bases of the junction left unmatched. This CDR3 has 18 amino acids. CDR1 MGHRA and CDR2 YSYEKL come from the germline V gene.

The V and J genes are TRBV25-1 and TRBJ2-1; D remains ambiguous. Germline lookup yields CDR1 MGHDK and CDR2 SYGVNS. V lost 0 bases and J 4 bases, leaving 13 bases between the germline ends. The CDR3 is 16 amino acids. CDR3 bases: TGTGCCAGCAGTGAATATTTGGGTCAGGATTACAATGAGCAGTTCTTC. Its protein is CASSEYLGQDYNEQFF.

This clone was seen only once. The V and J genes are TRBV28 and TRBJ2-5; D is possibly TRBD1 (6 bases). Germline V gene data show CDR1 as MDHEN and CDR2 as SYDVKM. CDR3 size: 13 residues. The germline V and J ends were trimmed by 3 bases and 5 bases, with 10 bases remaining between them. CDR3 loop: CASSFHQGETQYF. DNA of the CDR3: TGTGCCAGCAGTTTTCATCAGGGGGAGACCCAGTACTTC.

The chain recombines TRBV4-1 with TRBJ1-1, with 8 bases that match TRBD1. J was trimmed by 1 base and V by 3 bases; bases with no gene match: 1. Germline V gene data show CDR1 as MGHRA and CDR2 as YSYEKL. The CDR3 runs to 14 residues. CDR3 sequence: CASSQGQENTEAFF. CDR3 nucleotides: TGCGCCAGCAGCCAGGGACAGGAGAACACTGAAGCTTTCTTT.

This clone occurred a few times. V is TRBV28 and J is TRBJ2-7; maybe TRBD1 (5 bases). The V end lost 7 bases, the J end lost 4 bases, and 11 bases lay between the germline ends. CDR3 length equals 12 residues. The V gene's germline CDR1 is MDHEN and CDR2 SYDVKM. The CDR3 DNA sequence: TGTGCCAGCACCCTCCAGGGTTACGAGCAGTACTTC. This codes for CASTLQGYEQYF.